The rows below give T cell receptor beta chains drawn from one sample of a study of T cells in Graves' hyperthyroidism and ophthalmopathy. TCRdb reanalysed the multiplex PCR reads using MiXCR and keeps one entry per CDR3 protein. The sample carries hundreds of thousands of distinct CDR3 sequences, less than 25% recorded once. The sequenced material came from blood. All receptors derive from a woman in her twenties or thirties with Graves' ophthalmopathy. CDR3s include the opening cysteine and the closing phenylalanine or tryptophan. The order of the fields is CDR3 protein, CDR3 DNA, J gene, clone size, D gene, V gene, CDR3 length. D genes are given only for firm matches. Not all rows give a size; the values are once, few, many and, for expanded clones, a class.

CDR3 protein: CATSDPGRTGGNYGYTF
CDR3 DNA: TGTGCCACCAGTGATCCCGGACGGACAGGGGGCAACTATGGCTACACCTTC
J gene: TRBJ1-2
clone size: .
D gene: TRBD1
V gene: TRBV24-1
CDR3 length: 17

CDR3 protein: CSARSRTSGRLETQYF
CDR3 DNA: TGCAGTGCTAGATCCCGGACTAGCGGGAGGCTCGAGACCCAGTACTTC
J gene: TRBJ2-5
clone size: few
D gene: TRBD2
V gene: TRBV20-1
CDR3 length: 16

CDR3 protein: CASSQDLGAEAFF
CDR3 DNA: TGTGCCAGCAGCCAAGATTTGGGCGCTGAAGCTTTCTTT
J gene: TRBJ1-1
clone size: many
D gene: .
V gene: TRBV3-1
CDR3 length: 13

CDR3 protein: CATSRDSGDQETQYF
CDR3 DNA: TGTGCCACCAGCAGAGATTCGGGTGACCAAGAGACCCAGTACTTC
J gene: TRBJ2-5
clone size: .
D gene: .
V gene: TRBV15
CDR3 length: 15

CDR3 protein: CASKGQGDWPQHF
CDR3 DNA: TGTGCCAGCAAGGGGCAGGGAGATTGGCCCCAGCATTTT
J gene: TRBJ1-5
clone size: many
D gene: .
V gene: TRBV25-1
CDR3 length: 13

CDR3 protein: CAVGGGGGAFF
CDR3 DNA: TGTGCGGTGGGTGGGGGCGGTGGAGCTTTCTTT
J gene: TRBJ1-1
clone size: .
D gene: .
V gene: TRBV6-1
CDR3 length: 11

CDR3 protein: CASSLFKAENFYGYTF
CDR3 DNA: TGTGCCAGCAGTTTATTCAAAGCAGAAAACTTCTATGGCTACACCTTC
J gene: TRBJ1-2
clone size: few
D gene: .
V gene: TRBV27
CDR3 length: 16

CDR3 protein: CASGGSGQGRGYTF
CDR3 DNA: TGTGCCAGCGGGGGATCGGGACAGGGCCGCGGCTACACCTTC
J gene: TRBJ1-2
clone size: .
D gene: TRBD1
V gene: TRBV12-3/TRBV12-4
CDR3 length: 14

CDR3 protein: CSAYYRSYEQYF
CDR3 DNA: TGCAGTGCGTACTACCGTTCCTACGAGCAGTACTTC
J gene: TRBJ2-7
clone size: few
D gene: .
V gene: TRBV20-1
CDR3 length: 12

CDR3 protein: CATSKAGGGVQETQYF
CDR3 DNA: TGTGCCACCAGCAAGGCTGGCGGGGGGGTCCAAGAGACCCAGTACTTC
J gene: TRBJ2-5
clone size: .
D gene: TRBD2
V gene: TRBV15
CDR3 length: 16

CDR3 protein: CAIRTSGSGRNEQYF
CDR3 DNA: TGTGCCATCCGGACTAGCGGGAGCGGTCGTAACGAGCAGTACTTC
J gene: TRBJ2-7
clone size: many
D gene: TRBD2
V gene: TRBV12-3/TRBV12-4
CDR3 length: 15

CDR3 protein: CSVVGGTMNTEAFF
CDR3 DNA: TGCAGCGTTGTCGGGGGAACGATGAACACTGAAGCTTTCTTT
J gene: TRBJ1-1
clone size: .
D gene: .
V gene: TRBV29-1
CDR3 length: 14

CDR3 protein: CASSLTLRGANTGELFF
CDR3 DNA: TGTGCCAGCAGCCTTACTTTGCGGGGGGCGAACACCGGGGAGCTGTTTTTT
J gene: TRBJ2-2
clone size: .
D gene: TRBD2
V gene: TRBV4-2
CDR3 length: 17

CDR3 protein: CASSLVGGTIYF
CDR3 DNA: TGTGCCAGCAGCTTAGTTGGGGGCACCATATATTTT
J gene: TRBJ1-3
clone size: many
D gene: .
V gene: TRBV7-2
CDR3 length: 12

CDR3 protein: CASSYEATQPQHF
CDR3 DNA: TGTGCCAGCAGTTATGAGGCCACGCAGCCCCAGCATTTT
J gene: TRBJ1-5
clone size: many
D gene: .
V gene: TRBV6-2/TRBV6-3
CDR3 length: 13

CDR3 protein: CASSYGDGEDYGYTF
CDR3 DNA: TGTGCCAGCAGTTATGGGGACGGAGAAGACTATGGCTACACCTTC
J gene: TRBJ1-2
clone size: many
D gene: .
V gene: TRBV6-5
CDR3 length: 15

CDR3 protein: CATSDFGYGYTF
CDR3 DNA: TGTGCCACCAGTGATTTTGGCTATGGCTACACCTTC
J gene: TRBJ1-2
clone size: many
D gene: .
V gene: TRBV24-1
CDR3 length: 12

CDR3 protein: CSVVGQTNYGYTF
CDR3 DNA: TGCAGCGTCGTGGGACAGACTAACTATGGCTACACCTTC
J gene: TRBJ1-2
clone size: many
D gene: TRBD1
V gene: TRBV29-1
CDR3 length: 13

CDR3 protein: CAWGKQGNREQYF
CDR3 DNA: TGTGCCTGGGGCAAACAGGGAAATCGGGAGCAGTACTTC
J gene: TRBJ2-7
clone size: many
D gene: .
V gene: TRBV30
CDR3 length: 13

CDR3 protein: CASSLSPHEQYF
CDR3 DNA: TGTGCCAGCAGTTTGAGCCCTCACGAGCAGTACTTC
J gene: TRBJ2-7
clone size: many
D gene: .
V gene: TRBV6-2/TRBV6-3
CDR3 length: 12

CDR3 protein: CAISEANRYTEAFF
CDR3 DNA: TGTGCCATCAGTGAGGCGAACAGATACACTGAAGCTTTCTTT
J gene: TRBJ1-1
clone size: many
D gene: .
V gene: TRBV10-3
CDR3 length: 14

CDR3 protein: CASSLWQATNYGYTF
CDR3 DNA: TGTGCCAGCAGTCTCTGGCAGGCGACTAACTATGGCTACACCTTC
J gene: TRBJ1-2
clone size: .
D gene: .
V gene: TRBV12-3/TRBV12-4
CDR3 length: 15

CDR3 protein: CASSQGRIAGGRGTGELFF
CDR3 DNA: TGCGCCAGCAGCCAAGGAAGGATAGCGGGGGGGCGAGGCACCGGGGAGCTGTTTTTT
J gene: TRBJ2-2
clone size: many
D gene: TRBD2
V gene: TRBV4-1
CDR3 length: 19

CDR3 protein: CASSFDTDSSYEQYF
CDR3 DNA: TGTGCCAGCAGTTTCGACACGGATAGCTCCTACGAGCAGTACTTC
J gene: TRBJ2-7
clone size: many
D gene: .
V gene: TRBV27
CDR3 length: 15

CDR3 protein: CASSPAAGEGQPQHF
CDR3 DNA: TGCGCCAGCAGCCCGGCCGCAGGGGAGGGTCAGCCCCAGCATTTT
J gene: TRBJ1-5
clone size: few
D gene: .
V gene: TRBV5-1
CDR3 length: 15